The entry that follows covers one T cell receptor beta chain sequence. Its specificity is unknown. The CDR3 has 11 amino acids. CDR1 and CDR2 (germline): SGHRS, YFSETQ. Trimming left V 3 bases short and J 7 bases short, with 8 bases between. This record comes from a study of cytomegalovirus exposure and HLA in healthy donors. As for the study in general: A later analysis reported the same platform for the 90 to 150 validation repertoires and the approximately 700 first-cohort repertoires.

Study-wide results and limits: Reported performance of the classifier showed diagnosis of cytomegalovirus status with high specificity and sensitivity.

Method: immunoSEQ multiplex PCR; TCRdb's copy keeps in-frame clones and lacks some. The sample includes 150,000 to 200,000 clones, around 96% of them seen just once. The TCR originated in a woman aged 18-29 years in good health and CMV-seronegative. The chain links TRBV5-1 to TRBJ2-7, with D perhaps matching TRBD2 (5 bases). Material: PBMCs. The CDR3 loop is CASSSGLEQYF. The CDR3 nucleotides are TGCGCCAGCAGCTCGGGGTTGGAGCAGTACTTC. The whole variable domain, remainder taken from reference TRBV5-1 and TRBJ2-7, is KAGVTQTPRYLIKTRGQQVTLSCSPISGHRSVSWYQQTPGQGLQFLFEYFSETQRNKGNFPGRFSGRQFSNSRSEMNVSTLELGDSALYLCASSSGLEQYFGPGTRLTVT.